This passage covers 22 T cell receptor beta chains from one sample sequenced in a study of blood T cell repertoires in COVID-19. Assay: immunoSEQ multiplex PCR; the TCRdb copy retains only in-frame clones and omits some. The table lists 350,000 to 450,000 clones, roughly 89% of them singletons. Sequencing was performed on PBMCs or T cells enriched from blood (not recorded which). Source of these receptors: a young woman who had recovered from COVID-19.

Worth noting for this clone: The junction departs from germline at one end; a sequencing error may be responsible. The V and J genes are TRBV7-3 and TRBJ2-1; 11 nucleotides align to TRBD2. Germline assignment: CDR1 SGHTA and CDR2 FQGTGA. This CDR3 is built from 15 residues. CDR3 DNA: TGTGCCAGCAGCGTAACTAGCGGGAGTAGAAATGAGCAGTTCTTC. Its translation is CASSVTSGSRNEQFF.

The V and J genes are TRBV7-2 and TRBJ2-3, with 11 bases fitting TRBD1. Germline assignment: CDR1 SGHTA and CDR2 FQGNSA. V was clipped by 3 bases and J by 7 bases; unmatched bases: 9. CDR3 length: 16 amino acids. CDR3 loop: CASSLKGQGAVNTQYF. The CDR3 DNA reads as TGTGCCAGCAGCTTGAAAGGACAGGGGGCTGTCAATACGCAGTATTTT.

The genes are TRBV30 and TRBJ2-2, with 7 bases identical to TRBD1. This CDR3 comprises 15 residues. V shed 0 bases and J 4 bases; nucleotides not matched to a gene: 5. Per the germline V gene, CDR1 is GTSNPN and CDR2 is SVGIG (reference sequence). The CDR3 here is CAWSVRGTVTGELFF. In nucleotides, the CDR3 is TGTGCCTGGAGTGTACGAGGGACAGTCACCGGGGAGCTGTTTTTT.

The V call is TRBV5-5, the J call TRBJ1-4; D gene unclear. Trimming pared 0 bases from V and 5 bases from J, leaving 8 bases between. Germline V gene sequence: CDR1 SGHKS, CDR2 YYEKEE (reference sequence). There are 14 residues in the CDR3. CDR3 in amino acids: CASSLGHKNEKLFF. The CDR3 DNA is TGTGCCAGCAGCTTGGGACACAAAAATGAAAAACTGTTTTTT.

The V call is TRBV6-2 or TRBV6-3, the J call TRBJ1-5; the D gene is possibly TRBD1 (6 bases). V was shortened by 2 bases and J by 4 bases, with 15 bases between the two germline ends. This CDR3 has 16 amino acids. Germline V gene data show CDR1 as MNHEY and CDR2 as SVGEGT. Here the CDR3 reads CASSYLSTGENQPQHF. The CDR3 DNA is TGTGCCAGCAGTTACCTCTCGACAGGAGAGAATCAGCCCCAGCATTTT.

The chain uses TRBV7-6 and TRBJ1-3, with D unclear. This CDR3 is built from 18 residues. Trimming pared 1 base from V and 4 bases from J, leaving 20 bases between. The germline V gene encodes CDR1 SGHVS and CDR2 FNYEAQ. The CDR3 nucleotides read TGTGCCAGCAGCTTAGTCTCTCCGGGTCGAATCGGGGGAAACACCATATATTTT. This sequence encodes CASSLVSPGRIGGNTIYF.

The chain couples TRBV6-5 to TRBJ2-5, with 7 bases matching TRBD2. After removal of 8 bases from V and 1 base from J, the junction contained 10 bases not matched to a gene. Per the germline V gene, CDR1 is MNHEY and CDR2 is SVGAGI. This CDR3 region has 15 residues. This CDR3 reads CASSSTSIPQETQYF. CDR3 DNA: TGTGCCAGCTCCTCGACTAGCATCCCCCAAGAGACCCAGTACTTC.

The genes are TRBV11-3 and TRBJ2-2, with D possibly being TRBD1 (6 bases). Trimming stripped 6 bases from V and 0 bases from J, with 8 bases between. CDR3 length: 14 amino acids. CDR1 and CDR2 (germline): SGHNT, YENEEA. CDR3 sequence: CASRQGTNTGELFF. In nucleotides, the CDR3 is TGTGCCAGCAGACAGGGTACGAACACCGGGGAGCTGTTTTTT. The full variable domain, rest sourced from reference TRBV11-3 and TRBJ2-2, is EAGVVQSPRYKIIEKKQPVAFWCNPISGHNTLYWYLQNLGQGPELLIRYENEEAVDDSQLPKDRFSAERLKGVDSTLKIQPAELGDSAVYLCASRQGTNTGELFFGEGSRLTVL.

The chain couples TRBV6-5 to TRBJ1-6, with 9 bases that match TRBD1. The CDR3 is 15 amino acids. In germline, CDR1 is MNHEY, CDR2 SVGAGI. Unmatched junction bases numbered 5, after V lost 6 bases and J lost 5 bases. The CDR3: CASSETGGNNSPLHF. As DNA, the CDR3 is TGTGCCAGCAGCGAGACAGGGGGGAATAATTCACCCCTCCACTTT.

This clone showed up just a few times. The chain recombines TRBV6-1 with TRBJ2-7; D not resolved. The CDR3 consists of 13 residues. Trimming stripped 2 bases from V and 6 bases from J, with 11 bases between. Germline lookup yields CDR1 MNHNS and CDR2 SASEGT. DNA for the CDR3: TGTGCCAGCAGTGAAAGTGTTTTGAGCGAGCAGTACTTC. It specifies CASSESVLSEQYF.

CDR3 protein: CASSAGQGTYNEQFF. CDR3 DNA sequence: TGTGCCAGCAGCGCCGGACAGGGGACCTACAATGAGCAGTTCTTC. This chain joins TRBV7-3 and TRBJ2-1, with 9 nucleotides matching TRBD1. With V trimmed by 5 bases and J by 2 bases, 4 bases remained unmatched. The CDR3 covers 15 residues. Germline V gene sequence: CDR1 SGHTA, CDR2 FQGTGA.

The table lists this clone with a count of one. The chain links TRBV10-3 to TRBJ2-7, with 13 bases fitting TRBD2. The CDR3 spans 16 residues. Trimming cost V 1 base and J 7 bases; bases outside gene matches: 7. CDR1 is ENHRY and CDR2 is SYGVKD in the germline V gene. The DNA of the CDR3 is TGTGCCATCAGTGAGTTAGGACTAGCGGGAGCTGAAGAGCAGTACTTC. This codes for CAISELGLAGAEEQYF.

V and J are TRBV18 and TRBJ2-7; D unresolved. The CDR3 extends over 14 amino acids. V was trimmed by 3 bases and J by 2 bases, leaving 11 bases between them. CDR1 and CDR2 from the germline V gene are KGHSH and LQKENI. The CDR3 DNA is TGTGCCAGCTCACCTGATTCAGGCGCCTACGAGCAGTACTTC. It codes for CASSPDSGAYEQYF.

The chain couples TRBV6-5 to TRBJ1-1, with D maybe TRBD1 (5 bases). The germline CDR1 and CDR2 sequences are MNHEY and SVGAGI. This CDR3 has 15 amino acids. Trimming removed 7 bases from V and 1 base from J, with 16 bases in between. The CDR3 is CASIQTGLRNTEAFF. The CDR3 region has the DNA TGTGCCAGCATCCAAACGGGACTCAGGAACACTGAAGCTTTCTTT.

The chain recombines TRBV27 with TRBJ2-4, with 7 bases aligning to TRBD1. The V gene's germline CDR1 is MNHEY and CDR2 SMNVEV (reference sequence). This CDR3 has 12 amino acids. V shed 11 bases, J shed 8 bases, and the junction held 9 bases outside the gene matches. In nucleotides, the CDR3 is TGTGCCGCGACAGGGCCTAAGTACATTCAGTACTTC. Translating it yields CAATGPKYIQYF.

The chain couples TRBV30 to TRBJ2-3; D remains ambiguous. The CDR3 runs 13 residues. Germline V CDR1 and CDR2: GTSNPN, SVGIG (reference sequence). The V end lost 0 bases, the J end lost 6 bases, and 10 bases lay between the germline ends. CDR3 loop: CAWSVLRRDTQYF. CDR3 bases: TGTGCCTGGAGTGTACTGCGCCGCGATACGCAGTATTTT.

The rearrangement uses TRBV5-6 and TRBJ2-3; no clear D gene. V shed 2 bases and J shed 2 bases, with 9 bases lying between them. Germline V gene lookup returns CDR1 SGHDT and CDR2 YYEEEE. The CDR3 has 14 amino acids. Written as DNA, the CDR3 is TGTGCCAGCAGCTTATACCCCTACACAGATACGCAGTATTTT. This codes for CASSLYPYTDTQYF.

The chain couples TRBV29-1 to TRBJ1-2; 8 nucleotides match TRBD1. V shed 8 bases and J 7 bases; nucleotides not matched to a gene: 9. There are 12 residues in the CDR3. Per germline, CDR1 SQVTM and CDR2 ANQGSEA. CDR3 sequence reads: CSSWTGTAGYTF. The CDR3, as DNA: TGCAGCTCCTGGACAGGGACCGCTGGCTACACCTTC.

The chain has TRBV6-5 and TRBJ2-2; D possibly corresponds to TRBD2 (6 bases). The germline V gene encodes CDR1 MNHEY and CDR2 SVGAGI. V dropped 2 bases and J dropped 5 bases, with 12 bases sitting between them. The CDR3 loop spans 15 amino acids. In DNA form, the CDR3 reads TGTGCCAGCAGTTACAGGGGAGGCGTAACCGGGGAGCTGTTTTTT. Protein product: CASSYRGGVTGELFF.

V is TRBV12-5 and J is TRBJ1-2; D possibly corresponds to TRBD1 (5 bases). In germline, CDR1 is LGHNT, CDR2 FRNRAP. The CDR3 loop spans 13 amino acids. V lost 7 bases, J lost 2 bases, and 11 bases lay in between. CDR3 sequence: CASDPQGNYGYTF. The CDR3 DNA reads as TGTGCTAGTGATCCCCAGGGAAACTATGGCTACACCTTC. Together with reference TRBV12-5 and TRBJ1-2, the CDR3 gives the full variable domain: DARVTQTPRHKVTEMGQEVTMRCQPILGHNTVFWYRQTMMQGLELLAYFRNRAPLDDSGMPKDRFSAEMPDATLATLKIQPSEPRDSAVYFCASDPQGNYGYTFGSGTRLTVV.

This chain uses TRBV10-3 with TRBJ1-2; D perhaps matches TRBD1 (6 bases). CDR3 length equals 14 residues. Looked up from germline, CDR1 is ENHRY and CDR2 is SYGVKD. Trimming left V 4 bases short and J 8 bases short, with 17 bases between. CDR3 region: CAISVIQGSGGYTF. The CDR3 DNA sequence: TGTGCCATCAGTGTTATACAGGGTTCGGGGGGCTACACCTTC.

The J gene is TRBJ2-1, the V gene TRBV4-2, with D possibly being TRBD2 (5 bases). Trimming removed 7 bases from V and 8 bases from J, with 21 bases in between. The CDR3 spans 15 residues. Germline loops: CDR1 LGHNA, CDR2 YNFKEQ. CDR3 sequence: CASTSQFGKRDEQFF. CDR3 bases: TGTGCCAGCACCAGCCAATTCGGGAAACGCGATGAGCAGTTCTTC.